The subject of this entry is one T cell receptor (beta chain). Patients at the Seattle site were enrolled during active infection and followed longitudinally. Germline assignment: CDR1 MNHNY and CDR2 SVGAGI (reference sequence). J lost 5 bases, V lost 3 bases, and 8 bases had no gene match. This CDR3 has 16 residues. Method: immunoSEQ multiplex PCR; TCRdb's copy keeps in-frame clones and lacks some. The table records just over 300,000 clones, approximately 89% of them present only once. These data belong to a study of blood T cell repertoires in COVID-19. Overall study context: Both acute and convalescent COVID-19 samples were obtained from the United States, Italy and Spain. T cells, B-cell-depleted T cells, or PBMCs provided the cDNA or gDNA that served as material.

V usage is TRBV6-6 and J usage is TRBJ1-5; 9 bases are a match to TRBD1. The sequence was collected from a woman aged 25 to 45 with COVID-19, enrolled during active disease. The source material was peripheral blood. The CDR3 spells CASSYTTGGADQPQHF. Here the CDR3 DNA reads TGTGCCAGCAGTTATACCACAGGGGGCGCCGATCAGCCCCAGCATTTT.